This T cell receptor (beta chain) was sequenced during a study of lymphopenia after photon versus proton radiotherapy. CDR1 and CDR2 from the germline V gene are LNHDA and SQIVND (reference sequence). This CDR3 is 16 amino acids long. Trimming left V 3 bases short and J 0 bases short, with 14 bases between. The method was immunoSEQ multiplex PCR; TCRdb's version includes in-frame clones alone and lacks a portion of them. The repertoire holds around 28,000 clones, approximately 85% seen once, with approximately 30% in the top ten. The chain joins TRBV19 to TRBJ1-1; D unclear. The source material was peripheral blood, sampled from a patient treated with photon-based radiotherapy. This TCR was recovered from a man aged 45-65 years with gastric cancer. The CDR3 reads CASSMSGIAMNTEAFF. CDR3 coding DNA: TGTGCCAGTAGTATGTCGGGGATCGCGATGAACACTGAAGCTTTCTTT.